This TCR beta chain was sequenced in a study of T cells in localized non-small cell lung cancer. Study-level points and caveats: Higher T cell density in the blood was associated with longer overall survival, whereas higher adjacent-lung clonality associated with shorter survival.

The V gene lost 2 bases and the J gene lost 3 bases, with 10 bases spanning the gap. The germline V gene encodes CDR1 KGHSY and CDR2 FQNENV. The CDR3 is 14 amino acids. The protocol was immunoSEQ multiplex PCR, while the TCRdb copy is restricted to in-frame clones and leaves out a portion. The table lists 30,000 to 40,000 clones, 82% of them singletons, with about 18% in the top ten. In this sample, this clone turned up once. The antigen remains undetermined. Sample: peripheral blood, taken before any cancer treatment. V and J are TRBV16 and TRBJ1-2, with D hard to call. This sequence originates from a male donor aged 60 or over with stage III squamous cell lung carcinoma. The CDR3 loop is CASSQPPSDYGYTF. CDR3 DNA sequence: TGTGCCAGCAGCCAACCCCCAAGCGACTATGGCTACACCTTC.